This T cell receptor beta chain stems from a study of blood T cell repertoires in COVID-19. About the study: Samples came from the United States, Italy and Spain, spanning acute and convalescent COVID-19. PBMCs, B-cell-depleted T cells, or T cells provided the cDNA or gDNA that made up the material.

CDR3 length: 17 amino acids. V lost 4 bases to trimming and J lost 0 bases; unmatched junction nucleotides: 4. Germline V lookup: CDR1 KGHDR, CDR2 SFDVKD. Per the authors' pipeline: Amplification from reference gene primers served as the basis for estimated nucleated cell counts. The protocol was immunoSEQ multiplex PCR, while the TCRdb copy is restricted to in-frame clones and leaves out a portion. From that table come the V and J calls and clone size; the DNA was used to work out D and trimming. Found here are around 200,000 clones, about nine tenths of them singletons; the top ten hold 5.9%. This chain connects TRBV24-1 to TRBJ2-1; TRBD2 agrees at 11 bases. Sequences were obtained from peripheral blood. The receptor comes from a man older than 75 with acute or convalescent COVID-19. The CDR3 DNA follows: TGTGCCACCAGTGACGGCACTAGCGGGAGCTCCTACAATGAGCAGTTCTTC. It translates to CATSDGTSGSSYNEQFF.